These T cell receptor beta chains were read from a single sample in a study of blood T cell repertoires in COVID-19. Only in-frame clones appear in the TCRdb table, and some are missing; sequencing was by immunoSEQ multiplex PCR. The sample shows approximately 400,000 clones, roughly 90% of them seen only once. Input material: peripheral blood. The receptors originated from a man aged 35 to 55 with acute or convalescent COVID-19. CDR3s include the opening cysteine and the closing phenylalanine or tryptophan. The D gene is left open where the match is weak. Only some rows state a clone size, as once, few, many or a class for expanded clones.

cdr3_nt cdr3_aa clone_size d_call j_call v_call
TGTGCCAGCAGTTCTATTCAGGGGAATTCACCCCTCCACTTT CASSSIQGNSPLHF NA NA TRBJ1-6 TRBV6-5
TGTGCCAGCAGCTCCTGGGGACAGGGGCCCAATGAGCAGTTCTTC CASSSWGQGPNEQFF once TRBD1 TRBJ2-1 TRBV7-6
TGTGCCAGCAGCCATCGGGACAGGGGTAACACTGAAGCTTTCTTT CASSHRDRGNTEAFF NA TRBD1 TRBJ1-1 TRBV3-1/TRBV3-2
TGTGCCAGCAGGAACCTAGCGGGAGGCTCCTACGAGCAGTACTTC CASRNLAGGSYEQYF once TRBD2 TRBJ2-7 TRBV6-5
TGTGCCAGCAGCTTACTAGCGGGGGTGGGGGAGACCCAGTACTTC CASSLLAGVGETQYF NA TRBD2 TRBJ2-5 TRBV2
TGTGCCAGCAGTAGACAGCCCGGGGAGCTGTTTTTT CASSRQPGELFF NA NA TRBJ2-2 TRBV12-3/TRBV12-4
TGTGCCAGCAGCCGTGAGGCAACTAATGAAAAACTGTTTTTT CASSREATNEKLFF NA NA TRBJ1-4 TRBV7-9
TGTGCCAGCAGTTCCGCCGGGACAGTCTACGAGCAGTACTTC CASSSAGTVYEQYF NA TRBD1 TRBJ2-7 TRBV6-2/TRBV6-3
TGTGCCAGCAGCCCTAGGGACAGACCACCGTACGAGCAGTACTTC CASSPRDRPPYEQYF NA TRBD1 TRBJ2-7 TRBV7-9
TGTGCCAGCAGCCCCAGGGACAGGGACACTGAAGCTTTCTTT CASSPRDRDTEAFF NA TRBD1 TRBJ1-1 TRBV13
TGTGCCAGTAGTCATGGACAGGGGGGCGCCCGAGCTGAAGCTTTCTTT CASSHGQGGARAEAFF NA TRBD1 TRBJ1-1 TRBV19
TGCGCCAGCAGCCAAGATTCGATACAGAACACTGAAGCTTTCTTT CASSQDSIQNTEAFF NA NA TRBJ1-1 TRBV4-3
TGTGCCAGTACCTATCAGGGGAACAATCAGCCCCAGCATTTT CASTYQGNNQPQHF NA NA TRBJ1-5 TRBV19
TGTGCCAGCAGTCGGACAGGGTCATCCTTTGACTACGAGCAGTACTTC CASSRTGSSFDYEQYF NA TRBD1 TRBJ2-7 TRBV27
TGCGCCAGCAGCTTGGTCTCGACAGGGCTTCATGGCTACACCTTC CASSLVSTGLHGYTF NA TRBD1 TRBJ1-2 TRBV5-1
TGTGCCAGCAGCCAACACGTAGATGGCTACACCTTC CASSQHVDGYTF NA NA TRBJ1-2 TRBV3-1/TRBV3-2
TGTGCCAGCAGGGCGACAGGGGCGCGTAATTCACCCCTCCACTTT CASRATGARNSPLHF NA TRBD1 TRBJ1-6 TRBV6-6
TGTGCCAGCAGCCGGACCGGGACTAGCGGGGCTAGGGAGCAGTTCTTC CASSRTGTSGAREQFF NA TRBD2 TRBJ2-1 TRBV3-1/TRBV3-2
TGTGCTAGTGGTCCCGGGCCCGGGGAACTGTTTTTT CASGPGPGELFF NA NA TRBJ1-4 TRBV12-5
TGTGCCAGCACTCCTGACAGGGAAAGCTCCTACGAGCAGTACTTC CASTPDRESSYEQYF NA TRBD1 TRBJ2-7 TRBV2
TGCGCCAGCAGCCAAGGGCCAAACCCGAGGGAGCAGTACTTC CASSQGPNPREQYF NA NA TRBJ2-7 TRBV4-1
TGTGCCAGCAGCCCCCGCCGTGGGGGGGAGACCGGGGAGCTGTTTTTT CASSPRRGGETGELFF once TRBD2 TRBJ2-2 TRBV7-2